This T cell receptor beta chain came from a study of blood T cell repertoires in COVID-19. Study details: Some COVID-19 samples were acute and others convalescent; all came from the United States, Italy and Spain.

This clone was seen a single time. The same CDR3 also results from other DNA sequences found in this sample. Profiled with immunoSEQ multiplex PCR; TCRdb holds only in-frame clones, not every one. The sample shows around 240,000 clones, about 90% of them seen only once. The germline gives CDR1 SGHRS, CDR2 YFSETQ. Trimming removed 5 bases from V and 4 bases from J, with 13 bases in between. The CDR3 runs 14 residues. This clonotype originated in a woman aged 30 to 39 who had recovered from COVID-19. The chain carries TRBV5-1 and TRBJ2-1, with D tentatively TRBD2 (6 bases). The sample taken for sequencing was peripheral blood. The DNA for the CDR3 is TGCGCCAGCAGTCCGGGACTTTCATACAATGAGCAGTTCTTC. Translating gives CASSPGLSYNEQFF.